The source of this T cell receptor (beta chain) is a study of blood T cell repertoires in COVID-19. About the research overall: Both acute and convalescent COVID-19 samples were obtained from the United States, Italy and Spain. T cells, B-cell-depleted T cells, or PBMCs supplied cDNA or gDNA.

Per the original data handling: It was from reference gene primer amplification that nucleated cell counts were estimated. Profiling relied on immunoSEQ multiplex PCR, and the TCRdb table lists in-frame clones only, not all of them. V, J and clone size are taken as reported in that table, and D and trimming were inferred from the DNA itself. The sample yields 250,000 to 350,000 clones, approximately 89% seen once. CDR1 is SGHVS, CDR2 FQNEAQ, per germline. The CDR3 contains 13 residues. V was shortened by 4 bases and J by 5 bases, with 12 bases between the two germline ends. The sequence was obtained from an older woman with acute or convalescent COVID-19. Source material: peripheral blood. The genes are TRBV7-8 and TRBJ2-7; D unresolved. CDR3: CASSSARLNEQYF. For the CDR3, the DNA is TGTGCCAGCAGCTCCGCCAGGCTAAACGAGCAGTACTTC.